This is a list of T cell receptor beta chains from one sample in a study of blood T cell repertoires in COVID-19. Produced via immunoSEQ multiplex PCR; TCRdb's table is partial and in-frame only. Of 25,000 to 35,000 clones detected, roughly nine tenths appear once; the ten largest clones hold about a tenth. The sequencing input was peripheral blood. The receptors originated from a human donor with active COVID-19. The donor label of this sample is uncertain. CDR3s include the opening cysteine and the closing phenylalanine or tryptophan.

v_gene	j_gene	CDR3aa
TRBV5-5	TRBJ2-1	CASSFTRLAGGPSNEQFF
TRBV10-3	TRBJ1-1	CAIRHDRASNTEAFF
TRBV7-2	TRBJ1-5	CASSLGTVNQPQHF
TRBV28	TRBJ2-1	CASSLGQGYEQFF
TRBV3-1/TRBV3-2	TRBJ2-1	CASSPSGGYNEQFF
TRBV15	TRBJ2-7	CATSRDKGPYKQYF
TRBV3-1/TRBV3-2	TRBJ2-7	CASSARGYEQYF
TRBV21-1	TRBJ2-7	CASSKYQPAEQYF
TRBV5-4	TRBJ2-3	CASSPPGRGLPDTQYF
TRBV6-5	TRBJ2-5	CASSPAGLASETQYF
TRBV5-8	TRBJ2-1	CASSLAGMVLAHNEQFF
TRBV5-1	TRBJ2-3	CASSLAGTDTQYF
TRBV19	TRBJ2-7	CASRPPGTEGSYEQYF
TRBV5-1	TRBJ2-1	CASSLEGSSPFDEQFF
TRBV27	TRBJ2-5	CASSRPGRETQYF
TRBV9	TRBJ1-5	CASSSGLDQPQHF
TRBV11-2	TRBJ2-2	CASSLLGASNTGELFF
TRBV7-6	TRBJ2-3	CASSPLTSGGGTDTQYF
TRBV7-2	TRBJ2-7	CASSLSQTTYEQYF
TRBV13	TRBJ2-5	CASSLTSGGTIQETQYF
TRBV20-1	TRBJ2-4	CSASGQRIAKNIQYF
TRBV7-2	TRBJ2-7	CASSYLAGDEQYF
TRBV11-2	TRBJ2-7	CASSLASGANLYEQYF
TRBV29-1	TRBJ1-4	CSVDPGNEKLFF
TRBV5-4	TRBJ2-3	CASSSGQSTDTQYF
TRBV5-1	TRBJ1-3	CASSLESLPSSGNTIYF
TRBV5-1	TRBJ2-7	CASSPRTSGTSSYEQYF